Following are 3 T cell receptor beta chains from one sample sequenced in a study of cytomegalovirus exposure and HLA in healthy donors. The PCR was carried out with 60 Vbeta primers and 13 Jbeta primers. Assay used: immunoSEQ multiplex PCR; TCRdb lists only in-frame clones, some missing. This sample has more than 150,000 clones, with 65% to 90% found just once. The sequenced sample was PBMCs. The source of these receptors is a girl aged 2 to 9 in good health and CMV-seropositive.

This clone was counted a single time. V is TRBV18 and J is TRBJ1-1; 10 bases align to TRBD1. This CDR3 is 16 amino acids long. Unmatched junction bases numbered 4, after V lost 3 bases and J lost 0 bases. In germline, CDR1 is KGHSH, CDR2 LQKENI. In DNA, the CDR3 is TGTGCCAGCTCACCGGTCGACAGGGGGCTGAACACTGAAGCTTTCTTT. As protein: CASSPVDRGLNTEAFF.

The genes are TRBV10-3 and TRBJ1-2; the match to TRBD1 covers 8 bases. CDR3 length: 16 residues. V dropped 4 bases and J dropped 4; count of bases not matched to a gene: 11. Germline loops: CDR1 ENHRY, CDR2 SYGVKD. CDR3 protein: CAISGSGTGETYGYTF. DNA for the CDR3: TGTGCCATCAGTGGGTCCGGGACAGGAGAAACCTATGGCTACACCTTC.

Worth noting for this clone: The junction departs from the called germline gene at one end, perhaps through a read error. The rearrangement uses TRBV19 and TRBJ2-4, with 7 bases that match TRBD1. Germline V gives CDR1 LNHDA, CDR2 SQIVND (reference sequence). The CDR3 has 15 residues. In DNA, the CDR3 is TGTGCCAGTAGGATAGGGACAGAAGCCAAAAACATTCAGTACTTC. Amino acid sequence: CASRIGTEAKNIQYF.